Presented here are 29 T cell receptor beta chains from one specimen sequenced in a study of long-term antiretroviral therapy in people with HIV. Version v3.0 of the immunoSEQ assay ran at survey level. Profiling relied on immunoSEQ multiplex PCR, and the TCRdb table lists in-frame clones only, not all of them. The sample shows 25,000 to 35,000 clones, approximately 88% of them seen only once. The sequencing here drew on unsorted PBMCs, taken approximately 2.9 years after starting antiretroviral therapy. Receptors were obtained from a man aged 30-40 years with HIV.

The chain couples TRBV9 to TRBJ1-2; TRBD1 might be the D (6 bases). Between the trimmed V and J ends, which lost 6 bases and 3 bases, there was a span of 15 bases. From germline, CDR1 is SGDLS and CDR2 YYNGEE. The CDR3 sequence is 14 residues long. The CDR3 here is CASTITSGDYGYTF. The DNA of the CDR3 is TGTGCCAGCACCATAACATCAGGGGACTATGGCTACACCTTC.

The chain is built from TRBV6-5 and TRBJ1-5; a possible D gene is TRBD1 (5 bases). Germline lookup yields CDR1 MNHEY and CDR2 SVGAGI. The CDR3 sequence is 14 residues long. V gave up 5 bases and J gave up 7 bases, with 15 bases separating them. CDR3 coding DNA: TGTGCCAGCAGTCCTACACGGGGCGGACAGCCCCAGCATTTT. Protein product: CASSPTRGGQPQHF.

The chain combines TRBV11-2 with TRBJ2-1; the match to TRBD2 covers 8 bases. There are 13 residues in the CDR3. The germline V gene has CDR1 SGHAT and CDR2 FQNNGV. The V segment lost 5 bases and the J segment 10 bases; nucleotides outside the gene matches: 7. In nucleotides, the CDR3 is TGTGCCAGCAGCCGGAAAGCGGGAGACGAGCAGTTCTTC. Translated, it gives CASSRKAGDEQFF.

The V gene is TRBV29-1, the J gene TRBJ2-7; the match to TRBD1 covers 9 bases. This CDR3 is 13 amino acids long. J gave up 6 bases and V 6 bases, and 9 bases lay outside the gene matches. Per the germline V gene, CDR1 is SQVTM and CDR2 is ANQGSEA. Here the CDR3 DNA reads TGCAGCGTGGGGGACAGGGTTTCCCTCGAGCAGTACTTC. Its protein is CSVGDRVSLEQYF.

J is TRBJ2-2 and V is TRBV5-1, with 10 bases identical to TRBD1. V was clipped by 3 bases and J by 7 bases; unmatched bases: 9. The germline V gene encodes CDR1 SGHRS and CDR2 YFSETQ. CDR3 size: 16 residues. Written as DNA, the CDR3 is TGCGCCAGCAGCTGGTCCGGGACAGGGGAGGACGGGGAGCTGTTTTTT. This codes for CASSWSGTGEDGELFF.

This clone was found a few times. The chain employs TRBV7-8 and TRBJ1-5, with a weak D call TRBD1 (5 bases). Germline loops: CDR1 SGHVS, CDR2 FQNEAQ. The CDR3 runs 15 residues. The V end was cut by 2 bases, the J end by 3 bases, with 11 bases between. The DNA of the CDR3 is TGTGCCAGCAGCTTATGGGGGGAGGCCAATCAGCCCCAGCATTTT. This codes for CASSLWGEANQPQHF. The whole variable domain, filled in from reference TRBV7-8 and TRBJ1-5, reads GAGVSQSPRYKVAKRGQDVALRCDPISGHVSLFWYQQALGQGPEFLTYFQNEAQLDKSGLPSDRFFAERPEGSVSTLKIQRTQQEDSAVYLCASSLWGEANQPQHFGDGTRLSIL.

The chain links TRBV19 to TRBJ1-4, with no clear D. V lost 3 bases to trimming and J lost 4 bases, with 9 bases between them. The CDR3 is 14 residues long. Germline CDR1 and CDR2: LNHDA and SQIVND (reference sequence). CDR3 nucleotides: TGTGCCAGTAGTATTACCGGTTATAATGAAAAACTGTTTTTT. Amino acid sequence: CASSITGYNEKLFF.

V usage is TRBV7-3 and J usage is TRBJ1-5; a possible D gene is TRBD1 (5 bases). With 5 bases removed from V and 4 bases from J, the gap between germline ends came to 12 bases. Germline V CDR1 and CDR2: SGHTA, FQGTGA. This CDR3 has 14 amino acids. CDR3 in amino acids: CASSAAGGNQPQHF. CDR3 coding DNA: TGTGCCAGCAGCGCCGCGGGGGGTAATCAGCCCCAGCATTTT.

The chain recombines TRBV28 with TRBJ2-1; D remains unclear. CDR1 MDHEN and CDR2 SYDVKM come from the germline V gene. V lost 5 bases to trimming and J lost 7 bases, with 12 bases between them. CDR3 length equals 13 residues. This chain's CDR3 is CASSAAEINEQFF. As DNA, the CDR3 is TGTGCCAGCAGTGCCGCAGAGATTAATGAGCAGTTCTTC.

This chain connects TRBV7-2 to TRBJ2-7; 11 bases map to TRBD2. The CDR3 totals 15 residues. CDR1 and CDR2 (germline): SGHTA, FQGNSA. After removal of 5 bases from V and 4 bases from J, the junction contained 7 bases not matched to a gene. The CDR3 spells CASSRGTSGRYEQYF. The CDR3 nucleotides read TGTGCCAGCAGCCGCGGGACTAGCGGCAGATACGAGCAGTACTTC.

This chain links TRBV5-5 with TRBJ2-2; the D gene is possibly TRBD1 (5 bases). Trimming cost V 2 bases and J 1 base, with 9 bases left between them. Germline CDR1 SGHKS, CDR2 YYEKEE (reference sequence). This CDR3 comprises 15 residues. DNA of the CDR3: TGTGCCAGCAGCTTTCAGGGCCAGAACACCGGGGAGCTGTTTTTT. Translating gives CASSFQGQNTGELFF.

The chain carries TRBV5-5 and TRBJ1-4; 8 positions match TRBD1. CDR3 length: 14 residues. CDR1 is SGHKS, CDR2 YYEKEE, per germline (reference sequence). The V segment lost 0 bases and the J segment 7 bases; nucleotides outside the gene matches: 2. The DNA of the CDR3 is TGTGCCAGCAGCTTGGGGACAGGGCGTGAAAAACTGTTTTTT. Its translation: CASSLGTGREKLFF.

V usage is TRBV9 and J usage is TRBJ2-1; D perhaps matches TRBD2 (6 bases). The V and J ends lost 3 bases and 7 bases respectively, with 20 bases between them. Germline CDR1 SGDLS, CDR2 YYNGEE. The CDR3 contains 16 residues. For the CDR3, the DNA is TGTGCCAGCAGCGACCCGGAGGGGCTAGAGGGGAATGAGCAGTTCTTC. It is translated as CASSDPEGLEGNEQFF.

The chain uses TRBV18 and TRBJ2-1, with 10 bases fitting TRBD2. The V gene end was trimmed by 2 bases and the J gene end by 6 bases; junction bases not matched to a gene: 4. The CDR3 extends over 15 amino acids. Germline loops: CDR1 KGHSH, CDR2 LQKENI. This CDR3 reads CASSPILAGSNEQFF. CDR3 sequence (DNA): TGTGCCAGCTCACCAATACTAGCGGGATCCAATGAGCAGTTCTTC.

V and J are TRBV19 and TRBJ2-7; D remains ambiguous. The CDR3 contains 16 residues. Germline V gene data show CDR1 as LNHDA and CDR2 as SQIVND (reference sequence). V gave up 6 bases and J gave up 3 bases, with 21 bases separating them. Here the CDR3 reads CASSPEAVTLIYEQYF. CDR3 nucleotides: TGTGCCAGTAGCCCCGAGGCGGTGACTCTGATCTACGAGCAGTACTTC.

This chain links TRBV11-2 with TRBJ2-4, with 8 bases lining up with TRBD1. The CDR3 is 16 residues long. With V trimmed by 5 bases and J by 3 bases, 9 bases remained unmatched. Germline V gives CDR1 SGHAT, CDR2 FQNNGV. CDR3 amino acids: CASSTIQGGGKNIQYF. In DNA form, the CDR3 reads TGTGCCAGCAGCACGATACAGGGGGGTGGCAAAAACATTCAGTACTTC.

This rearrangement joins TRBV6-5 to TRBJ1-2; D is possibly TRBD1 (6 bases). Trimming cost V 5 bases and J 4 bases, with 17 bases left between them. The CDR3 spans 15 residues. CDR1 MNHEY and CDR2 SVGAGI come from the germline V gene. CDR3 sequence (DNA): TGTGCCAGCAGTACTCGTGGAGGGGGGTCCTATGGCTACACCTTC. Its translation is CASSTRGGGSYGYTF.

This chain links TRBV7-2 with TRBJ2-7, with TRBD2 matching over 10 bases. After removal of 5 bases from V and 2 bases from J, the junction contained 3 bases not matched to a gene. CDR1 is SGHTA, CDR2 FQGNSA, per germline. The CDR3 loop spans 14 amino acids. CDR3 DNA sequence: TGTGCCAGCAGCCTTCTAGCGGGGGCCTACGAGCAGTACTTC. It translates to CASSLLAGAYEQYF.

The J gene is TRBJ1-6, the V gene TRBV7-2, with 9 positions matching TRBD1. CDR1 is SGHTA and CDR2 is FQGNSA in the germline V gene. This CDR3 has 17 amino acids. Trimming removed 1 base from V and 9 bases from J; junction bases left unmatched: 10. This chain's CDR3 is CASSLVGTGMGISPLHF. In DNA, the CDR3 is TGTGCCAGCAGCTTAGTGGGGACAGGGATGGGGATTTCACCCCTCCACTTT.

The sample holds one count of this clone. The chain employs TRBV11-2 and TRBJ1-1; 7 positions match TRBD1. Germline V gene data show CDR1 as SGHAT and CDR2 as FQNNGV. V dropped 2 bases and J dropped 8; count of bases not matched to a gene: 8. This CDR3 is built from 14 residues. The CDR3 sequence: CASSLQYRGKEAFF. CDR3 coding DNA: TGTGCCAGCAGCTTACAGTACAGGGGAAAAGAAGCTTTCTTT.

This chain links TRBV6-5 with TRBJ1-1; D is unclear. In germline, CDR1 is MNHEY, CDR2 SVGAGI. This CDR3 region has 15 residues. V lost 6 bases and J lost 1, with 15 bases in between. The CDR3 protein is CASSPTLSANTEAFF. The CDR3 DNA follows: TGTGCCAGCAGCCCCACGTTAAGTGCGAACACTGAAGCTTTCTTT.

V is TRBV9 and J is TRBJ2-1; 8 nucleotides line up with TRBD2. The germline CDR1 and CDR2 sequences are SGDLS and YYNGEE. Trimming at V came to 0 bases and at J to 6 bases, leaving 5 bases not matched to a gene. This CDR3 is built from 15 residues. This CDR3 reads CASSVAGGGSNEQFF. The CDR3 DNA sequence: TGTGCCAGCAGCGTAGCGGGCGGGGGGTCCAATGAGCAGTTCTTC.

This clone turned up a few times. The gene calls are TRBV11-2 and TRBJ2-7; 9 bases are shared with TRBD2. The CDR3 consists of 15 residues. Looked up from germline, CDR1 is SGHAT and CDR2 is FQNNGV. J was trimmed by 0 bases and V by 3 bases; bases with no gene match: 3. This chain's CDR3 is CASSFGGGGSYEQYF. CDR3 nucleotides: TGTGCCAGCAGCTTTGGCGGGGGGGGCTCCTACGAGCAGTACTTC.

This clone has just a few counts. The chain links TRBV6-1 to TRBJ2-7, with D maybe TRBD1 (6 bases). CDR1 and CDR2 (germline): MNHNS, SASEGT. This CDR3 comprises 12 residues. Trimming took off 8 bases at V and 4 bases at J, with 12 bases between the two ends. The CDR3 DNA reads TGTGCCAGCGTACACAGGGATTACGAGCAGTACTTC. This gives the protein CASVHRDYEQYF.

The chain is built from TRBV18 and TRBJ2-1; a possible D gene is TRBD2 (6 bases). CDR1 is KGHSH and CDR2 is LQKENI in the germline V gene. This CDR3 comprises 15 residues. Trimming took 2 bases from V and 10 from J, leaving 18 bases between them. CDR3 bases: TGTGCCAGCTCACCAGAGGGGCAGGGAGGCAACGAGCAGTTCTTC. Translating gives CASSPEGQGGNEQFF. Looking up the rest from reference TRBV18 and TRBJ2-1 gives the full variable domain: NAGVMQNPRHLVRRRGQEARLRCSPMKGHSHVYWYRQLPEEGLKFMVYLQKENIIDESGMPKERFSAEFPKEGPSILRIQQVVRGDSAAYFCASSPEGQGGNEQFFGPGTRLTVL.

The V call is TRBV10-3, the J call TRBJ1-4; no definite D call. V lost 2 bases and J lost 6, with 7 bases in between. This CDR3 is built from 13 residues. Germline CDR1 reads ENHRY; CDR2 reads SYGVKD. DNA of the CDR3: TGTGCCATCAGTGAGCTGCGGTATGAAAAACTGTTTTTT. Protein: CAISELRYEKLFF.

The chain links TRBV19 to TRBJ2-3, with 7 bases that match TRBD1. Germline V gene sequence: CDR1 LNHDA, CDR2 SQIVND (reference sequence). Trimming at V came to 6 bases and at J to 2 bases, leaving 8 bases not matched to a gene. The CDR3 runs 15 residues. CDR3 amino acids: CASRPPGQITDTQYF. In DNA form, the CDR3 reads TGTGCCAGTAGGCCTCCGGGACAGATCACAGATACGCAGTATTTT.

This chain uses TRBV6-5 with TRBJ2-7, with D hard to call. Trimming stripped 2 bases from V and 0 bases from J, with 11 bases between. Looked up from germline, CDR1 is MNHEY and CDR2 is SVGAGI. The CDR3 has 15 residues. The CDR3 reads CASSYAQVPSYEQYF. CDR3 coding DNA: TGTGCCAGCAGTTACGCCCAGGTTCCCTCCTACGAGCAGTACTTC.

The rearrangement links TRBV2 to TRBJ2-7; D is undetermined. Germline CDR1 reads SNHLY; CDR2 reads FYNNEI. This CDR3 has 14 residues. V lost 8 bases and J 0 bases, leaving 14 bases between the germline ends. The CDR3, as DNA: TGTGCCAGCGCCTACGAGAGGAGCTCCTACGAGCAGTACTTC. The encoded protein is CASAYERSSYEQYF.